This T cell receptor (beta chain) is drawn from a study of control samples from healthy donors and cancer patients. Measured with immunoSEQ multiplex PCR; TCRdb has only the in-frame clones, and not every one. Of 85,000 to 95,000 clones in the sample, approximately 90% were seen once. The receptor was isolated from a woman in her thirties in good health. The sequencing sample was made of blood.

CDR3 sequence reads: CASSLLPSGVDGYTF. The DNA of the CDR3 is TGTGCCAGCAGCCTCCTCCCGTCAGGGGTGGATGGCTACACCTTC. V and J are TRBV9 and TRBJ1-2, with D maybe TRBD1 (6 bases). The CDR3 consists of 15 residues. From germline, CDR1 is SGDLS and CDR2 YYNGEE. The ends were cut back, 4 bases at V and 6 bases at J, with 19 bases in the middle.